Shown below are 22 T cell receptor beta chains from a single sample sequenced in a study of cytomegalovirus exposure and HLA in healthy donors. 13 Jbeta primers and 60 Vbeta primers were used for the PCR. Generated by immunoSEQ multiplex PCR, the TCRdb table keeps only in-frame clones and is missing some. Among some 190,000 clones listed, over 80% were seen once. The specimen was PBMCs. The receptors were gathered from a boy aged 2 to 9 in good health and CMV-seronegative.

The chain is built from TRBV18 and TRBJ2-1; 13 nucleotides line up with TRBD2. This CDR3 is 19 amino acids long. Germline CDR1 KGHSH, CDR2 LQKENI. Trimming at V came to 0 bases and at J to 0 bases, leaving 5 bases not matched to a gene. CDR3 sequence reads: CASSPPGLAGPSSYNEQFF. For the CDR3, the DNA is TGTGCCAGCTCACCACCGGGACTAGCGGGACCGAGCTCCTACAATGAGCAGTTCTTC.

This chain joins TRBV7-6 and TRBJ2-7, with TRBD2 matching 9 bases. CDR3 length: 19 residues. Germline V gene lookup returns CDR1 SGHVS and CDR2 FNYEAQ. V shed 1 base and J 3 bases; nucleotides not matched to a gene: 16. Here the CDR3 DNA reads TGTGCCAGCAGCTTAGATTGGGCTAGCGGGAACCTGCCGGACTACGAGCAGTACTTC. This codes for CASSLDWASGNLPDYEQYF.

V usage is TRBV19 and J usage is TRBJ1-2; TRBD1 might be the D (5 bases). Trimming pared 6 bases from V and 10 bases from J, leaving 18 bases between. CDR1 and CDR2 (germline): LNHDA, SQIVND (reference sequence). The CDR3 has 13 residues. The CDR3 sequence: CASRDDREEVYTF. CDR3 sequence (DNA): TGTGCCAGTAGGGATGACAGAGAAGAGGTCTACACCTTC.

The chain joins TRBV4-1 to TRBJ2-3, with 13 bases aligning to TRBD2. This CDR3 has 17 amino acids. CDR1 and CDR2 from the germline V gene are MGHRA and YSYEKL. V shed 1 base, J shed 6 bases, and the junction held 7 bases outside the gene matches. CDR3 sequence reads: CASSQGTSGGPWDTQYF. CDR3 in DNA: TGCGCCAGCAGCCAAGGGACTAGCGGGGGCCCCTGGGATACGCAGTATTTT.

In DNA form, the CDR3 reads TGCGCCAGCAGCCAAGAAACTAGCGGGGGTTACAATGAGCAGTTCTTC. Its protein product is CASSQETSGGYNEQFF. V usage is TRBV4-1 and J usage is TRBJ2-1; 11 nucleotides agree with TRBD2. Unmatched junction bases numbered 2, after V lost 0 bases and J lost 4 bases. The CDR3 totals 16 residues. Germline V gene sequence: CDR1 MGHRA, CDR2 YSYEKL.

There are a few counts of this clone. This chain's CDR3 is CASSLTSRRANEQFF. CDR3 in DNA: TGTGCCAGCAGCCTTACTAGCAGGAGGGCCAATGAGCAGTTCTTC. This chain connects TRBV7-2 to TRBJ2-1; D possibly corresponds to TRBD2 (6 bases). Per the germline V gene, CDR1 is SGHTA and CDR2 is FQGNSA. This CDR3 region has 15 residues. V lost 5 bases, J lost 6 bases, and 17 bases lay in between. Combining the CDR3 with reference TRBV7-2 and TRBJ2-1 gives the whole variable domain GAGVSQSPSNKVTEKGKDVELRCDPISGHTALYWYRQSLGQGLEFLIYFQGNSAPDKSGLPSDRFSAERTGGSVSTLTIQRTQQEDSAVYLCASSLTSRRANEQFFGPGTRLTVL.

This chain joins TRBV11-2 and TRBJ1-3; 7 bases align to TRBD1. With 5 bases clipped from V and 4 bases from J, the junction kept 8 bases outside the gene matches. Germline CDR1 SGHAT, CDR2 FQNNGV. CDR3 length: 15 amino acids. The CDR3 DNA sequence: TGTGCCAGCAGCGAAGACAGGGTTAGGGGAAACACCATATATTTT. Translation: CASSEDRVRGNTIYF.

The chain is built from TRBV9 and TRBJ2-1; TRBD2 matches 9 bases. Germline assignment: CDR1 SGDLS and CDR2 YYNGEE. This CDR3 contains 15 residues. Unmatched junction bases numbered 3, after V lost 3 bases and J lost 2 bases. The CDR3 DNA is TGTGCCAGCAGCGCCAGCGGGGGGACCTACAATGAGCAGTTCTTC. It yields the protein CASSASGGTYNEQFF.

The rearrangement links TRBV4-1 to TRBJ2-7; 7 bases fit TRBD2. Germline V gene sequence: CDR1 MGHRA, CDR2 YSYEKL. This CDR3 region has 14 residues. V shed 4 bases, J shed 0 bases, and the junction held 3 bases outside the gene matches. The CDR3 DNA is TGCGCCAGCAGCCCAAGGACTAGCTCCTACGAGCAGTACTTC. It is translated as CASSPRTSSYEQYF.

J is TRBJ1-4 and V is TRBV15, with 9 bases fitting TRBD1. The CDR3 contains 14 residues. Trimming at V came to 5 bases and at J to 6 bases, leaving 4 bases not matched to a gene. Germline V gene lookup returns CDR1 LNHNV and CDR2 YYDKDF (reference sequence). The CDR3 sequence: CATSGDREDEKLFF. CDR3 DNA: TGTGCCACCAGCGGGGACAGGGAAGATGAAAAACTGTTTTTT.

In this sample, this clone turned up a few times. CDR3 residues: CASSLVQRPYNEQFF. The DNA for the CDR3 is TGCGCCAGCAGCTTGGTGCAGAGGCCCTACAATGAGCAGTTCTTC. This chain joins TRBV5-1 and TRBJ2-1; D not resolved. The CDR3 is made up of 15 amino acids. CDR1 SGHRS and CDR2 YFSETQ come from the germline V gene. The V gene lost 0 bases and the J gene lost 2 bases, with 9 bases spanning the gap.

In its sample, this clone was seen a few times. In DNA, the CDR3 is TGTGCCAGCAGCTTAGAGGGGTGGCGGACTGAAGCTTTCTTT. This encodes CASSLEGWRTEAFF. The J gene is TRBJ1-1, the V gene TRBV7-2; maybe TRBD1 (5 bases). V shed 1 base and J shed 5 bases, with 11 bases lying between them. The germline V gene has CDR1 SGHTA and CDR2 FQGNSA. The CDR3 sequence is 14 residues long.

This clone was seen just once. The chain's CDR3 is CASSFSRSNTGELFF. Written as DNA, the CDR3 is TGTGCCAGCAGTTTTAGTAGATCGAACACCGGGGAGCTGTTTTTT. The J gene is TRBJ2-2, the V gene TRBV27, with no clear D. This CDR3 is 15 amino acids long. In germline, CDR1 is MNHEY, CDR2 SMNVEV (reference sequence). Between the trimmed V and J ends, which lost 3 bases and 0 bases, there was a span of 8 bases.

The chain combines TRBV5-4 with TRBJ2-3, with 10 bases matching TRBD1. J gave up 5 bases and V 4 bases, and 7 bases lay outside the gene matches. Germline V CDR1 and CDR2: SGHNT, YYREEE (reference sequence). The CDR3 length is 15 residues. In nucleotides, the CDR3 is TGTGCCAGCAGCACCCGACAGGGGGCAGGAGATACGCAGTATTTT. Residues: CASSTRQGAGDTQYF.

J is TRBJ2-3 and V is TRBV9; no reliable D call. The CDR3 runs to 15 residues. V was shortened by 0 bases and J by 3 bases, with 11 bases between the two germline ends. Looked up from germline, CDR1 is SGDLS and CDR2 is YYNGEE. Here the CDR3 reads CASSVVPAWTDTQYF. CDR3 sequence (DNA): TGTGCCAGCAGCGTAGTCCCAGCGTGGACAGATACGCAGTATTTT. Full variable domain (missing parts from reference TRBV9 and TRBJ2-3): DSGVTQTPKHLITATGQRVTLRCSPRSGDLSVYWYQQSLDQGLQFLIQYYNGEERAKGNILERFSAQQFPDLHSELNLSSLELGDSALYFCASSVVPAWTDTQYFGPGTRLTVL.

V and J are TRBV10-1 and TRBJ1-3; D gene ambiguous. Germline assignment: CDR1 WNHNN and CDR2 SYGVQD (reference sequence). The germline V and J ends were trimmed by 6 bases and 0 bases, with 6 bases remaining between them. The CDR3 spans 13 residues. The CDR3 sequence: CASRQSSGNTIYF. The CDR3 nucleotides are TGCGCCAGCAGACAGAGCTCTGGAAACACCATATATTTT.

V gene TRBV9 combines with J gene TRBJ1-1; TRBD1 is a possible D gene (5 bases). Deletions cut 0 bases from V and 6 bases from J, with 12 bases between. The V gene's germline CDR1 is SGDLS and CDR2 YYNGEE. The CDR3 loop spans 14 amino acids. CDR3 nucleotide sequence: TGTGCCAGCAGCGTAGGTGCCCCGGGGGCTGAAGCTTTCTTT. This translates into CASSVGAPGAEAFF.

The chain uses TRBV5-1 and TRBJ1-3, with 8 positions matching TRBD1. Germline assignment: CDR1 SGHRS and CDR2 YFSETQ. The CDR3 has 19 residues. The trim removed 3 bases at V and 2 bases at J, leaving 16 bases unmatched. CDR3 region: CASSSSGTGDSRPGNTIYF. The CDR3 DNA reads TGCGCCAGCAGCTCCTCCGGGACAGGCGACTCGCGCCCTGGAAACACCATATATTTT.

The chain recombines TRBV29-1 with TRBJ1-2; 8 bases are shared with TRBD1. With V trimmed by 5 bases and J by 0 bases, 14 bases remained unmatched. Germline-derived CDR1 and CDR2 are SQVTM and ANQGSEA. The CDR3 has 17 amino acids. In nucleotides, the CDR3 is TGCAGCGTTCTTAATCCTGAAAGGGACAGGACTAACTATGGCTACACCTTC. It is translated as CSVLNPERDRTNYGYTF.

This chain joins TRBV4-3 and TRBJ1-2; TRBD1 matches 10 bases. The CDR3 length is 18 residues. Per the germline V gene, CDR1 is LGHNA and CDR2 is YSLEER. V shed 0 bases and J 5 bases; nucleotides not matched to a gene: 12. CDR3 DNA sequence: TGCGCCAGCAGCCAAGATAGGACCCGGGACAGGGGAGAGTATGGCTACACCTTC. Translating gives CASSQDRTRDRGEYGYTF.

V and J are TRBV30 and TRBJ1-1; D is perhaps TRBD1 (5 bases). This CDR3 has 13 amino acids. The germline CDR1 and CDR2 sequences are GTSNPN and SVGIG (reference sequence). The V and J ends lost 3 bases and 4 bases respectively, with 12 bases between them. The CDR3 sequence is CAWRAGWSTEAFF. The CDR3 coding sequence is TGTGCCTGGAGGGCAGGGTGGAGCACTGAAGCTTTCTTT.

The rearrangement uses TRBV7-3 and TRBJ2-3, with a tentative D call TRBD1 (6 bases). Trimming removed 5 bases from V and 6 bases from J, with 12 bases in between. This CDR3 has 13 amino acids. The germline V gene has CDR1 SGHTA and CDR2 FQGTGA. This chain's CDR3 is CASSRVRGDTQYF. CDR3 DNA sequence: TGTGCCAGCAGCCGAGTTAGGGGGGATACGCAGTATTTT.